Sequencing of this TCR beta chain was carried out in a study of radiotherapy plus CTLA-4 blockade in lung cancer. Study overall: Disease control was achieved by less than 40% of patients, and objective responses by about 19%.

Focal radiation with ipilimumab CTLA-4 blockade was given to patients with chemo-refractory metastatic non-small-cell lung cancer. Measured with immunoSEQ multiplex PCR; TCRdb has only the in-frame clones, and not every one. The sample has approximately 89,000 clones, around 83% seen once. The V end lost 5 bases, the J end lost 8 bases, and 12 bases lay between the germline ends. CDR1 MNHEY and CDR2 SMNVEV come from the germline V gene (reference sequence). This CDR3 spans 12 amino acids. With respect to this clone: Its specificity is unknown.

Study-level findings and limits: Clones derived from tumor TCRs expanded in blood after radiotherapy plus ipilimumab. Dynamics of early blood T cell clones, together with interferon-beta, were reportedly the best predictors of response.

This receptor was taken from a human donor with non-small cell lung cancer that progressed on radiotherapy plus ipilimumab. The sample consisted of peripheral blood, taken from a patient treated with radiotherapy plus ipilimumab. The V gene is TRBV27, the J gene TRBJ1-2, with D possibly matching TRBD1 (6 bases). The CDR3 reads CASSTRGLGYTF. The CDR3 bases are TGTGCCAGCAGTACCAGGGGATTAGGCTACACCTTC.